This T cell receptor (beta chain) comes out of a study of T cells after yellow fever vaccination. A 5'RACE template-switching step, the method used to make TCR cDNA, added a universal primer site and UMIs. From the 5' RACE reads, TCRdb called clonotypes with MiXCR, one entry per CDR3 protein. Of more than 25,000 distinct CDR3 sequences listed, 5.5% are singletons. Study-level findings and limits: When the response was secondary, it was weaker but reached its peak faster, day 5 versus 15. The day 0 sorted memory subsets showed almost all vaccine-responding clonotypes to be undetectable. Only a minor proportion of clonotypes was detected across both CD4 and CD8 compartments.

This clonotype was recorded at least ten times. The length of the CDR3 is 17 residues. Germline CDR1 is DFQATT and CDR2 is SNEGSKA (reference sequence). The V and J ends lost 3 bases and 6 bases, in that order; junction bases with no gene match: 16. This sequence joins TRBV20-1 and TRBJ1-2; 10 bases align to TRBD1. This material consisted of PBMCs, either bulk or a sorted T-cell subset (CD4+, CD8+, memory, or dextramer-sorted; not recorded which), taken 15 days after the yellow fever booster vaccination. This clonotype was obtained from a man aged 30-40 years who received the YFV17D yellow fever vaccine. This chain's CDR3 is CSASLSPDRGYSDGYTF. The CDR3 region has the DNA TGCAGTGCTAGCCTATCACCGGACAGGGGGTATTCCGATGGCTACACCTTC.